This is a list of T cell receptor beta chains from one sample in a study of T cells after yellow fever vaccination. TCRdb itself ran the 5' RACE reads through MiXCR, one entry per CDR3 protein. The sample carries approximately 300,000 distinct CDR3 sequences, roughly 10% recorded once. The sequences come from CD4+ T cells sorted from PBMCs, collected 45 days after the yellow fever booster vaccination. The source is a man younger than 30 who received the YFV17D yellow fever vaccine. The CDR3 runs from the conserved cysteine through the conserved F or W. A D gene is named only where the DNA matches it firmly. For some rows the clone size is stated as once, few or many, or as a class when expanded; others skip it.

d_gene: NA
abundance: many
v_gene: TRBV7-9
j_gene: TRBJ1-4
CDR3nt: TGTGCCAGCCGGGGACTCACGGAAAAACTGTTTTTT
CDR3aa: CASRGLTEKLFF

d_gene: NA
abundance: NA
v_gene: TRBV5-1
j_gene: TRBJ2-2
CDR3nt: TGCGCCAGCAGCTTGGGTTCTGGTTCGGCCGGGGAGCTGTTTTTT
CDR3aa: CASSLGSGSAGELFF

d_gene: NA
abundance: many
v_gene: TRBV6-6
j_gene: TRBJ2-3
CDR3nt: TGTGCCAGCAGGGGAGGCACAGATACGCAGTATTTT
CDR3aa: CASRGGTDTQYF

d_gene: TRBD2
abundance: NA
v_gene: TRBV5-1
j_gene: TRBJ2-3
CDR3nt: TGCGCCAGCAGCTCTCAGACTAGCGGGGGGGATACGCAGTTTTTT
CDR3aa: CASSSQTSGGDTQFF

d_gene: NA
abundance: many
v_gene: TRBV12-3/TRBV12-4
j_gene: TRBJ1-6
CDR3nt: TGTGCCAGCAGTTTTCGGGGGGCGCAGTATTCACCCCTCCACTTT
CDR3aa: CASSFRGAQYSPLHF

d_gene: NA
abundance: few
v_gene: TRBV10-3
j_gene: TRBJ2-2
CDR3nt: TGTGCCATCAATCTGGGTCCCGGGGAGCTGTTTTTT
CDR3aa: CAINLGPGELFF

d_gene: NA
abundance: NA
v_gene: TRBV6-1
j_gene: TRBJ2-2
CDR3nt: TGTGCCAGCCGTAGACTGGGGCTGTTTTTT
CDR3aa: CASRRLGLFF

d_gene: NA
abundance: few
v_gene: TRBV20-1
j_gene: TRBJ2-7
CDR3nt: TGCAGTGCTAGAGATCGAGGGTTTTCGTACGAGCAGTACTTC
CDR3aa: CSARDRGFSYEQYF

d_gene: NA
abundance: NA
v_gene: TRBV20-1
j_gene: TRBJ1-2
CDR3nt: TGCAGTGCTAGAGAGGCAGCTAACTATGGCTACACCTTC
CDR3aa: CSAREAANYGYTF

d_gene: NA
abundance: NA
v_gene: TRBV6-2/TRBV6-3
j_gene: TRBJ2-7
CDR3nt: TGTGCCAGCCATGACAGTTCAGCCTACGAGCAGTACTTC
CDR3aa: CASHDSSAYEQYF

d_gene: NA
abundance: NA
v_gene: TRBV6-2/TRBV6-3
j_gene: TRBJ1-1
CDR3nt: TGTGCCAGCAGTTACTCGATCTTGGGGACTGAAGCTTTCTTT
CDR3aa: CASSYSILGTEAFF

d_gene: NA
abundance: few
v_gene: TRBV3-1
j_gene: TRBJ2-6
CDR3nt: TGTGCCAGCAGCCCTAACGGGGTGCGGGCCAACGTCCTGACTTTC
CDR3aa: CASSPNGVRANVLTF

d_gene: NA
abundance: NA
v_gene: TRBV10-3
j_gene: TRBJ1-1
CDR3nt: TGTGCCATCACTGGGCAGGGTGGATACACTGAAGCTTTCTTT
CDR3aa: CAITGQGGYTEAFF

d_gene: NA
abundance: few
v_gene: TRBV4-3
j_gene: TRBJ1-2
CDR3nt: TGCGCCAGCAGCCAAGTCCAGGGCTGGAATGGCTACACCTTC
CDR3aa: CASSQVQGWNGYTF

d_gene: NA
abundance: NA
v_gene: TRBV19
j_gene: TRBJ2-1
CDR3nt: TGTGCCAGTAGTCCCCGCCCACCGCATGAGCAGTTCTTC
CDR3aa: CASSPRPPHEQFF

d_gene: TRBD1
abundance: many
v_gene: TRBV4-2
j_gene: TRBJ1-6
CDR3nt: TGTGCCAGCAGCCAAGAGGCGGACAGGGTTAGAGGGAATTCACCCCTCCACTTT
CDR3aa: CASSQEADRVRGNSPLHF

d_gene: NA
abundance: many
v_gene: TRBV3-1
j_gene: TRBJ2-3
CDR3nt: TGTGCCAGCAGCCTGGGACTGCCAGGGCTTACAGATACGCAGTATTTT
CDR3aa: CASSLGLPGLTDTQYF

d_gene: NA
abundance: few
v_gene: TRBV7-2
j_gene: TRBJ2-3
CDR3nt: TGTGCCAGCAGCTCCCCTGTAACTCCCGGCGGTGTTGGCACAGATACGCAGTATTTT
CDR3aa: CASSSPVTPGGVGTDTQYF

d_gene: NA
abundance: many
v_gene: TRBV6-2/TRBV6-3
j_gene: TRBJ2-5
CDR3nt: TGTGCCAGCCCCAATGGGGGGGAGACCCAGTACTTC
CDR3aa: CASPNGGETQYF

d_gene: NA
abundance: few
v_gene: TRBV5-1
j_gene: TRBJ2-5
CDR3nt: TGCGCCAGCCGAATTGGTGTACAAGAGACCCAGTACTTC
CDR3aa: CASRIGVQETQYF

d_gene: NA
abundance: NA
v_gene: TRBV3-1
j_gene: TRBJ1-1
CDR3nt: TGTGCCAGCAGCCAAAGGACAGTGAACACTGAAGCTTTCTTT
CDR3aa: CASSQRTVNTEAFF

d_gene: TRBD1
abundance: NA
v_gene: TRBV20-1
j_gene: TRBJ1-5
CDR3nt: TGCAGTGCTTTTCGCAGGACAGGGCTTAGTCAGCCCCAGCATTTT
CDR3aa: CSAFRRTGLSQPQHF

d_gene: NA
abundance: few
v_gene: TRBV20-1
j_gene: TRBJ1-3
CDR3nt: TGCAGTGTTCAGGGATCTGGAAACACCATATATTTT
CDR3aa: CSVQGSGNTIYF

d_gene: NA
abundance: few
v_gene: TRBV2
j_gene: TRBJ2-5
CDR3nt: TGTGCCAGCAGTGAAGGGGGCAACAAGTTCTTC
CDR3aa: CASSEGGNKFF

d_gene: NA
abundance: many
v_gene: TRBV7-2
j_gene: TRBJ2-5
CDR3nt: TGTGCCAGCAGCTTCCAGGGGTTCCAAGAGACCCAGTACTTC
CDR3aa: CASSFQGFQETQYF

d_gene: NA
abundance: many
v_gene: TRBV7-2
j_gene: TRBJ2-1
CDR3nt: TGTGCCAGCAGCTCTACTGGCAACAATGAGCAGTTCTTC
CDR3aa: CASSSTGNNEQFF

d_gene: NA
abundance: many
v_gene: TRBV21-1
j_gene: TRBJ2-1
CDR3nt: TGTGCCAGCAGCAAAGAGGCCCGTTTTGCGACTAGCGGGGACTTGGGCAATGAGCAGTTCTTC
CDR3aa: CASSKEARFATSGDLGNEQFF

d_gene: NA
abundance: many
v_gene: TRBV7-3
j_gene: TRBJ2-3
CDR3nt: TGTGCCAGCAGCCCCAGGTGGGGGCCTGGTACGCAGTATTTT
CDR3aa: CASSPRWGPGTQYF

d_gene: TRBD1
abundance: many
v_gene: TRBV5-1
j_gene: TRBJ1-2
CDR3nt: TGCGCCAGCAGCTTGCGGGGACAGGACTATGGCTACACCTTC
CDR3aa: CASSLRGQDYGYTF

d_gene: TRBD1
abundance: few
v_gene: TRBV24-1
j_gene: TRBJ2-3
CDR3nt: TGTGCCACCAGCGCGACAGGGGTTACTAGCACAGATACGCAGTATTTT
CDR3aa: CATSATGVTSTDTQYF

d_gene: TRBD2
abundance: NA
v_gene: TRBV7-9
j_gene: TRBJ2-1
CDR3nt: TGTGCCAGCAGCTTAGGAGGCGGGAGAAGCTCCTACAATGAGCAGTTCTTC
CDR3aa: CASSLGGGRSSYNEQFF